This record covers a single T cell receptor (beta chain). The data belong to a study of CD8 T cells in Susac syndrome. This CDR3 comprises 14 residues. Trimming pared 6 bases from V and 4 bases from J, leaving 15 bases between. From germline, CDR1 is MNHEY and CDR2 SVGAGI. Roughly 0.45 to 1 ug RNA was reverse transcribed with random hexamers. TCRdb redid the calling of the immunoSEQ multiplex PCR reads with MiXCR, one entry per CDR3 protein. The sample has more than 150,000 distinct CDR3 sequences, around 94% seen once. Sequences were obtained from CD4+ T cells from PBMCs. This rearrangement joins TRBV6-5 to TRBJ1-2; TRBD1 is a possible D gene (5 bases). The receptor's source is a human donor in good health. The CDR3 here is CASRSGGRGYGYTF. The CDR3 DNA is TGTGCCAGCAGGTCGGGAGGAAGGGGCTATGGCTACACCTTC.